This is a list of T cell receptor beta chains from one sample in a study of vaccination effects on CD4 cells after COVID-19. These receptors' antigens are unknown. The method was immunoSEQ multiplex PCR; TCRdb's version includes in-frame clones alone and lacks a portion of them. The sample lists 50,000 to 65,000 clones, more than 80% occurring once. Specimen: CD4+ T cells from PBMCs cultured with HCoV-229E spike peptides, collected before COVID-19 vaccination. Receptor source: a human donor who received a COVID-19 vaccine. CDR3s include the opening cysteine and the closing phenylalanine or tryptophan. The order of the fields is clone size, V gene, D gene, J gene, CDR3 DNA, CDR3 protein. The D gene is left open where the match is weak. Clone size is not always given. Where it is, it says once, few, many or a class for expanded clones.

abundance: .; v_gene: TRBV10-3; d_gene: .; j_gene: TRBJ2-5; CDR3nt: TGTGCCATCAGTGAGTCGGCTAGGGGGGGAGAGACCCAGTACTTC; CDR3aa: CAISESARGGETQYF
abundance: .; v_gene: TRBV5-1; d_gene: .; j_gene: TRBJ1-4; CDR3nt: TGCGCCAGCAGCTTGAGGCCGGGGAAGGAAAAACTGTTTTTT; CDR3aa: CASSLRPGKEKLFF
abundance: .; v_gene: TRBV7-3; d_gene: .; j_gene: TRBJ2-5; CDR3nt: TGTGCCAGCAGCTTCGGGACACAAGAGACCCAGTACTTC; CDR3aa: CASSFGTQETQYF
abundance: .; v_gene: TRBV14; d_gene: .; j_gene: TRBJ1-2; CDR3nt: TGTGCCAGCAGCCAAGATCCAGGGACTCCTAACTATGGCTACACCTTC; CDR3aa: CASSQDPGTPNYGYTF
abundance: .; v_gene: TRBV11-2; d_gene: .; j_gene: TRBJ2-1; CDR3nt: TGTGCCAGCAGCTTACTCTACAATGAGCAGTTCTTC; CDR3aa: CASSLLYNEQFF
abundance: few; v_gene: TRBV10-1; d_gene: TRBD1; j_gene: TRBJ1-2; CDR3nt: TGCGCCAGGAAACAGGGGAGCTATGGCTACACCTTC; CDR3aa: CARKQGSYGYTF
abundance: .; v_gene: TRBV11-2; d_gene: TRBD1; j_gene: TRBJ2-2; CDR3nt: TGTGCCAGCAGCTTAGACCCCTCCCCCAGGGGGCGGATCACCGGGGAGCTGTTTTTT; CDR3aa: CASSLDPSPRGRITGELFF
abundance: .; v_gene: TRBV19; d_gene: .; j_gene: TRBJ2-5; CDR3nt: TGTGCCAGTAGGGCTACTCGACAGGCCCCAGAGACCCAGTACTTC; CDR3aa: CASRATRQAPETQYF
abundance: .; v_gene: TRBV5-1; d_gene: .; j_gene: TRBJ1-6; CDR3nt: TGCGCCAGCAGCTTGGCGGGGGACGGTTCACCCCTCCACTTT; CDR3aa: CASSLAGDGSPLHF
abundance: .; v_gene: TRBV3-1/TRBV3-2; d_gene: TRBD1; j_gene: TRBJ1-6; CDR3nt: TGTGCCAGCAGCCCGAGGGACAGGGGGGGATGGTCCCTCCACTTT; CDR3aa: CASSPRDRGGWSLHF
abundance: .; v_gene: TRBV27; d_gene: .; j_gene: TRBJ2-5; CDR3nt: TGTGCCAGCAGTTTATATACCCAAGAGACCCAGTACTTC; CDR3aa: CASSLYTQETQYF
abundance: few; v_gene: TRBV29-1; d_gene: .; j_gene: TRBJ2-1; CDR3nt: TGCAGCGTTGAAGGACAGATCTACAATGAGCAGTTCTTC; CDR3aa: CSVEGQIYNEQFF
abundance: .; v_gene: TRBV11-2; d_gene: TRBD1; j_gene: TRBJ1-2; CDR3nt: TGTGCCAGCAGCTCAACAGGGGCCTATGGCTACACCTTC; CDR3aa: CASSSTGAYGYTF
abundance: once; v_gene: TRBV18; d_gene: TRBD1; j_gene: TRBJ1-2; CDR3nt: TGTGCCAGCTCACCAAGGGGGCGCCCGGATGGCTACACCTTC; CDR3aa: CASSPRGRPDGYTF
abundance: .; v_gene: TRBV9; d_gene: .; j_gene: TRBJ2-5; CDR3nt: TGTGCCAGCAGCGCCCATCAAGAGACCCAGTACTTC; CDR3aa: CASSAHQETQYF
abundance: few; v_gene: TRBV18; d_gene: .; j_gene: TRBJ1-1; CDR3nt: TGTGCCAGCTCACGAGGGGCGGCAAACGTTGGGGGCACTGAAGCTTTCTTT; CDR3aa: CASSRGAANVGGTEAFF
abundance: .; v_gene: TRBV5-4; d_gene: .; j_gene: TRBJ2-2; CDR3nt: TGTGCCAGCAATAATGGGGGGGCATGGAACACCGGGGAGCTGTTTTTT; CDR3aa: CASNNGGAWNTGELFF